The 30 T cell receptor beta chains below all came from one sample that was sequenced in a study of blood T cell repertoires in COVID-19 (TCRdb year 2020). Library creation used the immunoSEQ multiplex PCR assay. Sourced from immuneACCESS, this table was stored by TCRdb with only in-frame sequences that have V and J called. A share of the clones is absent; for the studies checked, an unresolved V gene accounts for under half, and the remainder has no known explanation. For this sample there are about 290,000 clones; around four fifths appear just once. In total, the top ten clones hold around 4% of the sample. Sequencing was done on a sample of peripheral blood. These receptors came from a woman aged 50 to 60 with active or convalescent COVID-19.

The chain recombines TRBV28 with TRBJ1-2; a possible D gene is TRBD1 (5 bases). Germline V CDR1 and CDR2: MDHEN, SYDVKM. CDR3 size: 15 residues. V was pared by 4 bases and J by 3 bases, with 15 bases between. CDR3 amino acids: CASSSPQGLYYGYTF. The CDR3 nucleotides read TGTGCCAGCAGTTCCCCCCAGGGCCTCTACTATGGCTACACCTTC.

This chain connects TRBV9 to TRBJ2-2; D is unclear. This CDR3 comprises 15 residues. The V end was cut by 4 bases, the J end by 3 bases, with 13 bases between. Germline V gene lookup returns CDR1 SGDLS and CDR2 YYNGEE. CDR3 in amino acids: CASSTRGSDTGELFF. The CDR3 coding sequence is TGTGCCAGCAGCACCCGAGGCAGCGACACCGGGGAGCTGTTTTTT.

This clone occurred once. J is TRBJ2-7 and V is TRBV12-3 or TRBV12-4; perhaps TRBD1 as D (5 bases). The CDR3 has 12 residues. V was pared by 5 bases and J by 6 bases, with 11 bases between. CDR3 in amino acids: CASSLTAPEQYF. DNA of the CDR3: TGTGCCAGCAGTCTGACAGCCCCCGAGCAGTACTTC.

CDR3 coding DNA: TGTGCCAGCAGTTTTGGGAGGGCGGATGAGCAGTTCTTC. It translates to CASSFGRADEQFF. The chain uses TRBV12-3 or TRBV12-4 and TRBJ2-1; the match to TRBD2 covers 7 bases. The CDR3 extends over 13 amino acids. Trimming at V came to 3 bases and at J to 8 bases, leaving 4 bases not matched to a gene.

This chain joins TRBV3-1 (or the pseudogene TRBV3-2) and TRBJ2-1, with D perhaps TRBD2 (6 bases). V was pared by 5 bases and J by 8 bases, with 16 bases between. The CDR3 covers 14 residues. Germline V gene lookup returns CDR1 LGHDT and CDR2 YNNKEL (reference sequence). The CDR3 region is CASSDILAVHEQFF. CDR3 coding DNA: TGTGCCAGCAGCGATATATTAGCGGTTCATGAGCAGTTCTTC.

V and J are TRBV18 and TRBJ2-7; 12 positions agree with TRBD1. Per germline, CDR1 KGHSH and CDR2 LQKENI. The CDR3 runs 14 residues. V lost 6 bases to trimming and J lost 7 bases; unmatched junction nucleotides: 7. The CDR3 sequence is CASSGTGGSREQYF. CDR3 DNA: TGTGCCAGCTCCGGGACAGGGGGCTCGCGGGAGCAGTACTTC.

Written as DNA, the CDR3 is TGTGCCATCAGTGAGTCAAAACAGTTTGGGTCACCCCTCCACTTT. This codes for CAISESKQFGSPLHF. The V gene is TRBV10-3, the J gene TRBJ1-6; D uncertain. The CDR3 length is 15 residues. Trimming stripped 0 bases from V and 10 bases from J, with 13 bases between. CDR1 ENHRY and CDR2 SYGVKD come from the germline V gene.

The V and J genes are TRBV24-1 and TRBJ1-4; 7 nucleotides align to TRBD1. The CDR3 runs 15 residues. Germline V lookup: CDR1 KGHDR, CDR2 SFDVKD. Trimming removed 3 bases from V and 7 bases from J; junction bases left unmatched: 7. CDR3 protein: CATSDPRDRSEKLFF. The CDR3 coding sequence is TGTGCCACCAGTGATCCCCGGGACAGAAGTGAAAAACTGTTTTTT.

The chain recombines TRBV19 with TRBJ2-1; D perhaps matches TRBD2 (6 bases). CDR3 length: 14 residues. V shed 3 bases and J shed 7 bases, with 13 bases lying between them. The germline CDR1 and CDR2 sequences are LNHDA and SQIVND (reference sequence). The CDR3 DNA sequence: TGTGCCAGTAGTATCGGCGGGACTCGTAATGAGCAGTTCTTC. This translates into CASSIGGTRNEQFF.

The V and J genes are TRBV29-1 and TRBJ1-5, with D uncertain. Germline V gives CDR1 SQVTM, CDR2 ANQGSEA. The germline V and J ends were trimmed by 3 bases and 9 bases, with 15 bases remaining between them. CDR3 length: 13 residues. CDR3 DNA sequence: TGCAGCGTTGATTTGGGGTTGGGAGGGCCCCAGCATTTT. Encoded protein: CSVDLGLGGPQHF.

The chain combines TRBV5-4 with TRBJ2-1, with D possibly being TRBD2 (6 bases). Trimming pared 1 base from V and 7 bases from J, leaving 9 bases between. CDR1 is SGHNT and CDR2 is YYREEE in the germline V gene (reference sequence). The CDR3 totals 13 residues. The CDR3 coding sequence is TGTGCCAGCAGCTTGCGGCGGGAAAATGAGCAGTTCTTC. This sequence encodes CASSLRRENEQFF.

This rearrangement joins TRBV19 to TRBJ2-3; TRBD2 might be the D (6 bases). Germline V lookup: CDR1 LNHDA, CDR2 SQIVND (reference sequence). The CDR3 consists of 13 residues. The V end was cut by 7 bases, the J end by 1 base, with 9 bases between. CDR3 sequence (DNA): TGTGCCAGTAAGCGGGTTGGCACAGATACGCAGTATTTT. Amino acids: CASKRVGTDTQYF. The whole variable domain, remainder taken from reference TRBV19 and TRBJ2-3, is DGGITQSPKYLFRKEGQNVTLSCEQNLNHDAMYWYRQDPGQGLRLIYYSQIVNDFQKGDIAEGYSVSREKKESFPLTVTSAQKNPTAFYLCASKRVGTDTQYFGPGTRLTVL.

This clone turned up a few times. One end of the junction is discordant with germline, which a read error may explain. This sequence joins TRBV5-6 and TRBJ1-1; D not resolved. Germline lookup yields CDR1 SGHDT and CDR2 YYEEEE. The CDR3 consists of 15 residues. This CDR3 is CASRLGRERNTEAFF. In nucleotides, the CDR3 is TGTGCCAGCAGGTTGGGTCGCGAGAGGAACACTGAAGCTTTCTTT.

The rearrangement uses TRBV27 and TRBJ2-5; possible D gene TRBD1, 5 bases. Trimming left V 4 bases short and J 5 bases short, with 11 bases between. The CDR3 totals 13 residues. From germline, CDR1 is MNHEY and CDR2 SMNVEV (reference sequence). In nucleotides, the CDR3 is TGTGCCAGCAGTTGGCAGGGAAGGGAGACCCAGTACTTC. Residues: CASSWQGRETQYF.

The chain combines TRBV7-6 with TRBJ1-2; 7 positions agree with TRBD1. Germline trimming cut 1 base from V and 4 bases from J; bases unmatched to any gene: 6. Germline assignment: CDR1 SGHVS and CDR2 FNYEAQ. This CDR3 has 15 residues. For the CDR3, the DNA is TGTGCCAGCAGCTTAGAGAACAGGGGTGGCTATGGCTACACCTTC. It encodes CASSLENRGGYGYTF. The variable domain in full, with the rest retrieved from reference TRBV7-6 and TRBJ1-2, is GAGVSQSPRYKVTKRGQDVALRCDPISGHVSLYWYRQALGQGPEFLTYFNYEAQQDKSGLPNDRFSAERPEGSISTLTIQRTEQRDSAMYRCASSLENRGGYGYTFGSGTRLTVV.

The sample holds a few counts of this clone. The CDR3 loop reads CSVRRTGASYGYTF. CDR3 DNA sequence: TGCAGCGTCAGGCGCACAGGGGCAAGCTATGGCTACACCTTC. The chain links TRBV29-1 to TRBJ1-2, with TRBD1 matching over 7 bases. Germline V gene sequence: CDR1 SQVTM, CDR2 ANQGSEA. J was trimmed by 4 bases and V by 6 bases; bases with no gene match: 11. The length of the CDR3 is 14 residues.

The chain recombines TRBV15 with TRBJ1-4; 8 nucleotides line up with TRBD1. The CDR3 extends over 15 amino acids. CDR1 is LNHNV, CDR2 YYDKDF, per germline (reference sequence). J gave up 4 bases and V 3 bases, and 4 bases lay outside the gene matches. CDR3 DNA: TGTGCCACCAGCAGCAGGACAGGGATTAATGAAAAACTGTTTTTT. It is translated as CATSSRTGINEKLFF.

The chain recombines TRBV10-3 with TRBJ1-1, with TRBD1 matching 8 bases. Germline V lookup: CDR1 ENHRY, CDR2 SYGVKD. With V trimmed by 6 bases and J by 4 bases, 4 bases remained unmatched. The CDR3 has 13 residues. The CDR3 sequence: CAISGDRGTEAFF. CDR3 bases: TGTGCCATCAGCGGAGACAGGGGCACTGAAGCTTTCTTT.

This clone was detected only once. The junction departs from germline at one end; a sequencing error may be responsible. The CDR3 loop reads CASSRGYVQYF. In nucleotides, the CDR3 is TGTGCCAGCAGTCGGGGGTACGTGCAGTACTTC. The V call is TRBV14, the J call TRBJ2-7, with D possibly being TRBD2 (6 bases). Germline V gives CDR1 SGHDN, CDR2 FVKESK. The CDR3 is 11 residues long.

As concerns this clone: One end of the junction varies from germline; a read error may be responsible. The chain combines TRBV28 with TRBJ1-5, with TRBD1 identical over 9 bases. The CDR3 has 17 residues. Germline V gene sequence: CDR1 MDHEN, CDR2 SYDVKM. CDR3 protein: CASILQGAQGDGQPQHF. The CDR3 nucleotides read TGTGCCAGCATTTTACAGGGGGCACAGGGGGATGGTCAGCCCCAGCATTTT. Complete variable domain (other parts from reference TRBV28 and TRBJ1-5): DVKVTQSSRYLVKRTGEKVFLECVQDMDHENMFWYRQDPGLGLRLIYFSYDVKMKEKGDIPEGYSVSREKKERFSLILESASTNQTSMYLCASILQGAQGDGQPQHFGDGTRLSIL.

The chain couples TRBV4-1 to TRBJ2-1, with 10 positions matching TRBD2. V was pared by 6 bases and J by 6 bases, with 11 bases of the junction left unmatched. The CDR3 spans 16 residues. Germline V lookup: CDR1 MGHRA, CDR2 YSYEKL. CDR3 in DNA: TGCGCCAGCAGGGATCTCACTAGCGGGATAGGCAATGAGCAGTTCTTC. As protein: CASRDLTSGIGNEQFF.

This chain joins TRBV7-6 and TRBJ2-7; tentatively, D is TRBD1 (5 bases). Germline V gives CDR1 SGHVS, CDR2 FNYEAQ. This CDR3 spans 16 amino acids. Trimming removed 7 bases from V and 2 bases from J, with 21 bases in between. Written as DNA, the CDR3 is TGTGCCAGCACCCGATACATTCACTCAGGGACCTACGAGCAGTACTTC. It translates to CASTRYIHSGTYEQYF. Based on the CDR3 plus reference TRBV7-6 and TRBJ2-7, the full variable domain is GAGVSQSPRYKVTKRGQDVALRCDPISGHVSLYWYRQALGQGPEFLTYFNYEAQQDKSGLPNDRFSAERPEGSISTLTIQRTEQRDSAMYRCASTRYIHSGTYEQYFGPGTRLTVT.

The CDR3: CASSLTSGGTGELFF. The CDR3 DNA sequence: TGTGCCAGCAGCTTAACTAGCGGGGGCACCGGGGAGCTGTTTTTT. V is TRBV11-2 and J is TRBJ2-2; 11 positions match TRBD2. The germline gives CDR1 SGHAT, CDR2 FQNNGV. The CDR3 loop spans 15 amino acids. V shed 2 bases and J 4 bases; nucleotides not matched to a gene: 0.

The V and J genes are TRBV18 and TRBJ1-6; TRBD1 matches 8 bases. J gave up 5 bases and V 5 bases, and 5 bases lay outside the gene matches. The CDR3 loop spans 15 amino acids. The V gene's germline CDR1 is KGHSH and CDR2 LQKENI. CDR3 region: CASSSGGLNNSPLHF. CDR3 in DNA: TGTGCCAGCTCATCAGGGGGCCTTAATAATTCACCCCTCCACTTT.

The chain combines TRBV7-3 with TRBJ2-1; weak D call: TRBD2 (5 bases). Germline values: CDR1 SGHTA, CDR2 FQGTGA. Trimming stripped 2 bases from V and 7 bases from J, with 18 bases between. The length of the CDR3 is 16 residues. The CDR3, as DNA: TGTGCCAGCAGCTTACTACCCGGACTGGCCGGGAATGAGCAGTTCTTC. Protein sequence: CASSLLPGLAGNEQFF.

This rearrangement joins TRBV5-4 to TRBJ1-1, with D hard to call. The V and J ends lost 0 bases and 1 base respectively, with 10 bases between them. Germline CDR1 reads SGHNT; CDR2 reads YYREEE (reference sequence). The CDR3 is 15 amino acids. Here the CDR3 reads CASSLEDPGNTEAFF. CDR3 nucleotides: TGTGCCAGCAGCTTGGAGGATCCAGGGAACACTGAAGCTTTCTTT.

The V call is TRBV3-1 (or the pseudogene TRBV3-2), the J call TRBJ2-6; a possible D gene is TRBD2 (6 bases). Between the trimmed V and J ends, which lost 4 bases and 1 base, there was a span of 20 bases. Germline V gene sequence: CDR1 LGHDT, CDR2 YNNKEL (reference sequence). The CDR3 sequence is 19 residues long. The CDR3 here is CASSLSAGGMDSGANVLTF. The CDR3, as DNA: TGTGCCAGCAGCCTCTCGGCCGGAGGGATGGATTCTGGGGCCAACGTCCTGACTTTC.

This clone came up once. The chain combines TRBV25-1 with TRBJ2-7; TRBD1 is a possible D gene (6 bases). V lost 3 bases, J lost 7 bases, and 19 bases lay in between. CDR1 is MGHDK, CDR2 SYGVNS, per germline. The CDR3 is 15 residues long. The CDR3 protein is CASSEGHRSYLEQYF. The CDR3 nucleotides read TGTGCCAGCAGTGAGGGACACAGGTCCTATTTGGAGCAGTACTTC.

The V and J genes are TRBV27 and TRBJ2-1, with 8 bases matching TRBD2. Germline values: CDR1 MNHEY, CDR2 SMNVEV (reference sequence). J gave up 7 bases and V 5 bases, and 10 bases lay outside the gene matches. There are 15 residues in the CDR3. In DNA form, the CDR3 reads TGTGCCAGCAGTCTCCCCCCAAGCGGGAGAAATGAGCAGTTCTTC. It yields the protein CASSLPPSGRNEQFF.

This chain uses TRBV2 with TRBJ1-1; D perhaps matches TRBD1 (5 bases). The germline V and J ends were trimmed by 6 bases and 2 bases, with 31 bases remaining between them. Germline-derived CDR1 and CDR2 are SNHLY and FYNNEI. This CDR3 has 20 amino acids. This chain's CDR3 is CASRGIGSLAGWSLNTEAFF. CDR3 bases: TGTGCCAGCAGGGGGATTGGGTCTCTGGCAGGGTGGTCTCTTAACACTGAAGCTTTCTTT.